This T cell receptor (beta chain) was sequenced for a study of blood T cell repertoires in COVID-19. Study information: The origin of the acute and convalescent COVID-19 samples was the United States, Italy and Spain.

This clone has only one observation. Adults between roughly 18 and 100 years of age took part from under 30 US areas. Authors' methods: Counts of nucleated cells, estimated from reference gene primer amplification, were obtained. Repertoires were generated with immunoSEQ multiplex PCR, while TCRdb's copy carries only in-frame clones and drops some. The V and J calls and clone size come from that table; D and trimming were worked out from the DNA. The sample contains some 350,000 clones, over 75% of which appear only once. CDR1 and CDR2 (germline): MNHEY, SVGEGT. V trimming: 6 bases; J trimming: 1 base; junction bases outside the gene matches: 13. The CDR3 has 17 residues.

The gene calls are TRBV6-2 or TRBV6-3 and TRBJ1-1, with 8 bases fitting TRBD1. Sequenced material: PBMCs or T cells enriched from blood (not recorded which). The TCR comes from a woman younger than 45 who had recovered from COVID-19. CDR3 amino acids: CASSRGGQGAWNTEAFF. The CDR3 nucleotides are TGTGCCAGCAGCCGGGGAGGGCAGGGGGCCTGGAACACTGAAGCTTTCTTT.